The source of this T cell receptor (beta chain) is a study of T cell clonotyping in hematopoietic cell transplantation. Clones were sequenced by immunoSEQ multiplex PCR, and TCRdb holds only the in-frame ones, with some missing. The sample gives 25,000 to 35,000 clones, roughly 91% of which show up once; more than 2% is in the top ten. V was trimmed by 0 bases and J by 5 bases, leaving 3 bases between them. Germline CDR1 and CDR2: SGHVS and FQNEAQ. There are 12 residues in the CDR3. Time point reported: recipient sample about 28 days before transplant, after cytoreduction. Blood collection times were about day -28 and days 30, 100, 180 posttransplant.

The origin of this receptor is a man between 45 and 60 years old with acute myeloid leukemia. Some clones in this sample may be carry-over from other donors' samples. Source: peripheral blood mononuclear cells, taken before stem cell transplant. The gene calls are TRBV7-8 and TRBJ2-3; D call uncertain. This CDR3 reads CASSLARDTQYF. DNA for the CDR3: TGTGCCAGCAGCTTAGCCCGAGATACGCAGTATTTT.